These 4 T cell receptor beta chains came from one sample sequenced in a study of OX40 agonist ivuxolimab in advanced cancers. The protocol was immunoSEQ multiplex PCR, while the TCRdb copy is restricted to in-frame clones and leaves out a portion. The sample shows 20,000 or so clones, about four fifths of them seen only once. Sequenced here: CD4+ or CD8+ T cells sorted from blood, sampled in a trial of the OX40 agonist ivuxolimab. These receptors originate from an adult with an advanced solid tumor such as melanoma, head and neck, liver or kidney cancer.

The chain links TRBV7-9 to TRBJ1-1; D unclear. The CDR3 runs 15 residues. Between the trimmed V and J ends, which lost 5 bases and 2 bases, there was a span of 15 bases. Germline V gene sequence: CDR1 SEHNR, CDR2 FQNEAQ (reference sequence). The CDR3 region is CASSLGGIKNTEAFF. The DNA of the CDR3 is TGTGCCAGCAGCCTCGGAGGGATTAAAAACACTGAAGCTTTCTTT.

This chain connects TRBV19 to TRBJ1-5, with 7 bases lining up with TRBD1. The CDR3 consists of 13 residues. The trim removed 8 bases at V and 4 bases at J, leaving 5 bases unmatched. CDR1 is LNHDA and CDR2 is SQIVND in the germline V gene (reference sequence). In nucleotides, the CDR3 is TGTGCCAGTCGACAGGGTAAAAATCAGCCCCAGCATTTT. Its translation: CASRQGKNQPQHF.

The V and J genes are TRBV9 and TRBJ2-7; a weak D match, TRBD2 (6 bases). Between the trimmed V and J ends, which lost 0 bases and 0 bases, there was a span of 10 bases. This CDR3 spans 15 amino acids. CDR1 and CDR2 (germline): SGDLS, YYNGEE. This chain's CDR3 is CASSVAAGFSYEQYF. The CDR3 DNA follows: TGTGCCAGCAGCGTAGCTGCGGGATTCTCCTACGAGCAGTACTTC.

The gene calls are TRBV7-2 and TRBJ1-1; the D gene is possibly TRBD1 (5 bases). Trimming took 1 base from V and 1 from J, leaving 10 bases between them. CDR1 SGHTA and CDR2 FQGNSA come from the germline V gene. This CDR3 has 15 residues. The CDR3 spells CASSLGRGWNTEAFF. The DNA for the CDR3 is TGTGCCAGCAGCTTAGGAAGGGGCTGGAACACTGAAGCTTTCTTT.